One and the same sample provided the 30 T cell receptor beta chains below, sequenced in a study of regulatory T cells in long-lasting Graves disease. Indicated time point: newly diagnosed GD, antithyroid drugs for less than 3 months. The TCR library was made from RNA that had been extracted from PBMCs in TRIzol. Through Arm-PCR of CDR3 regions and iRepertoire HTBI primers, TCR beta libraries were built. TCRdb independently ran MiXCR on the multiplex PCR reads; one entry per CDR3 protein. Here the sample spans hundreds of thousands of distinct CDR3 sequences, around 17% being singletons. These data were also reused for a study on T cells in Graves' hyperthyroidism and ophthalmopathy.

The sequences come from peripheral blood mononuclear cells (PBMCs), collected at new diagnosis, from a patient treated with antithyroid drugs. Receptors were obtained from a woman in her twenties or thirties with Graves disease.

This clonotype has ten or more counts. The chain links TRBV11-2 to TRBJ2-5; TRBD1 or TRBD2 may be the D gene (5 bases each). Germline assignment: CDR1 SGHAT and CDR2 FQNNGV. The CDR3 extends over 15 amino acids. Trimming shortened V by 3 bases and J by 4 bases, and 15 bases separated the two germline ends. CDR3 protein: CASSLSPWGIETQYF. CDR3 in DNA: TGTGCCAGCAGCTTGTCCCCCTGGGGGATAGAGACCCAGTACTTC.

V usage is TRBV5-1 and J usage is TRBJ2-7; 14 bases align to TRBD2. Germline V CDR1 and CDR2: SGHRS, YFSETQ. V shed 5 bases, J shed 5 bases, and the junction held 6 bases outside the gene matches. This CDR3 has 15 residues. CDR3 protein: CASRVTSGRVHEQYF. As DNA, the CDR3 is TGCGCCAGCAGGGTGACTAGCGGGAGGGTCCACGAGCAGTACTTC.

This clonotype has ten or more counts. The chain carries TRBV7-2 and TRBJ1-2; D perhaps matches TRBD1 (6 bases). V lost 4 bases and J 2 bases, leaving 14 bases between the germline ends. CDR3 length: 15 residues. Germline CDR1 SGHTA, CDR2 FQGNSA. The CDR3 nucleotides read TGTGCCAGCAGCTCTCAAGCTGACAGGAACTATGGCTACACCTTC. Its translation: CASSSQADRNYGYTF.

V gene TRBV6-1 combines with J gene TRBJ1-5, with a weak D call TRBD1 (5 bases). V dropped 1 base and J dropped 6 bases, with 13 bases sitting between them. Per the germline V gene, CDR1 is MNHNS and CDR2 is SASEGT. CDR3 size: 15 residues. The CDR3 DNA is TGTGCCAGCAGTGAAGAGTGGAAGAGGGGTCAGCCCCAGCATTTT. This gives the protein CASSEEWKRGQPQHF.

This clonotype was counted many times. V and J are TRBV28 and TRBJ2-7; TRBD2 matches 7 bases. This CDR3 spans 13 amino acids. The germline V gene has CDR1 MDHEN and CDR2 SYDVKM. Unmatched junction bases numbered 11, after V lost 6 bases and J lost 9 bases. CDR3 sequence: CASSAGDYEGQYF. The DNA for the CDR3 is TGTGCCAGCAGCGCCGGGGACTACGAAGGGCAGTACTTC.

This clonotype was observed many times. This chain links TRBV27 with TRBJ1-5; 8 positions match TRBD1. This CDR3 spans 14 amino acids. Germline trimming cut 6 bases from V and 6 bases from J; bases unmatched to any gene: 7. Germline V gene lookup returns CDR1 MNHEY and CDR2 SMNVEV (reference sequence). Here the CDR3 reads CASSYRGNGQPQHF. CDR3 DNA sequence: TGTGCCAGCAGCTACAGGGGGAACGGTCAGCCCCAGCATTTT.

In this sample, this clonotype turned up many times. The chain is built from TRBV11-2 and TRBJ2-3, with TRBD2 matching 11 bases. The CDR3 length is 16 residues. With 5 bases clipped from V and 5 bases from J, the junction kept 9 bases outside the gene matches. The germline gives CDR1 SGHAT, CDR2 FQNNGV. CDR3 coding DNA: TGTGCCAGCAGCCCCCGGCTAGCGGGAGGAAAAGATACGCAGTATTTT. As protein: CASSPRLAGGKDTQYF. The variable domain in full, with the rest retrieved from reference TRBV11-2 and TRBJ2-3, is EAGVAQSPRYKIIEKRQSVAFWCNPISGHATLYWYQQILGQGPKLLIQFQNNGVVDDSQLPKDRFSAERLKGVDSTLKIQPAKLEDSAVYLCASSPRLAGGKDTQYFGPGTRLTVL.

The chain joins TRBV18 to TRBJ2-7; no clear D gene. The ends were cut back, 0 bases at V and 5 bases at J, with 8 bases in the middle. This CDR3 region has 13 residues. CDR1 and CDR2 from the germline V gene are KGHSH and LQKENI. The CDR3 here is CASSPPSLDEQYF. The CDR3, as DNA: TGTGCCAGCTCACCACCGTCATTAGACGAGCAGTACTTC.

The gene calls are TRBV7-3 and TRBJ1-1; D uncertain. The CDR3 contains 15 residues. CDR1 and CDR2 (germline): SGHTA, FQGTGA. V was pared by 5 bases and J by 0 bases, with 13 bases between. CDR3 in amino acids: CASSPTVFMNTEAFF. Here the CDR3 DNA reads TGTGCCAGCAGCCCGACTGTTTTCATGAACACTGAAGCTTTCTTT.

The chain links TRBV20-1 to TRBJ2-2; D not certain. The germline V and J ends were trimmed by 7 bases and 3 bases, with 12 bases remaining between them. Germline V gene lookup returns CDR1 DFQATT and CDR2 SNEGSKA (reference sequence). The CDR3 totals 13 residues. The CDR3 region is CSVQWGYTGELFF. The CDR3 DNA sequence: TGCAGTGTTCAGTGGGGTTACACCGGGGAGCTGTTTTTT.

This clonotype appeared many times. The V gene is TRBV7-2, the J gene TRBJ1-5; 9 nucleotides match TRBD1. This CDR3 has 15 residues. Germline CDR1 and CDR2: SGHTA and FQGNSA. With 5 bases clipped from V and 5 bases from J, the junction kept 7 bases outside the gene matches. The CDR3 DNA follows: TGTGCCAGCAGCCCTGGACAGGGGTCCTATCAGCCCCAGCATTTT. Its translation is CASSPGQGSYQPQHF.

In its sample, this clonotype was seen many times. V is TRBV7-9 and J is TRBJ2-7; D gene uncertain. Germline V CDR1 and CDR2: SEHNR, FQNEAQ (reference sequence). Trimming removed 5 bases at V and 5 bases at J, with 10 bases between. The CDR3 runs 12 residues. Here the CDR3 reads CASSPGVHEQYF. DNA of the CDR3: TGTGCCAGCAGCCCTGGGGTCCACGAGCAGTACTTC. Combining the CDR3 with reference TRBV7-9 and TRBJ2-7 gives the whole variable domain DTGVSQNPRHKITKRGQNVTFRCDPISEHNRLYWYRQTLGQGPEFLTYFQNEAQLEKSRLLSDRFSAERPKGSFSTLEIQRTEQGDSAMYLCASSPGVHEQYFGPGTRLTVT.

This clonotype turned up a few times. This rearrangement joins TRBV20-1 to TRBJ1-2; D is perhaps TRBD1 (5 bases). V was clipped by 0 bases and J by 8 bases, with 16 bases between them. Germline CDR1 reads DFQATT; CDR2 reads SNEGSKA (reference sequence). The CDR3 spans 14 residues. CDR3 residues: CSARDLGPRDGYTF. CDR3 DNA sequence: TGCAGTGCTAGAGATCTCGGACCGAGGGACGGCTACACCTTC.

This clonotype has just a few counts. This rearrangement joins TRBV11-2 to TRBJ2-7, with 9 bases that match TRBD1. The CDR3 contains 14 residues. Germline CDR1 SGHAT, CDR2 FQNNGV. Trimming cost V 6 bases and J 4 bases; bases outside gene matches: 7. CDR3 DNA: TGTGCCAGCAGGATTGGGACAGGGATTTACGAGCAGTACTTC. Protein: CASRIGTGIYEQYF.

As concerns this clonotype: Given a much more abundant clone one base away, this may be a read error. Here the CDR3 omits its conserved ending phenylalanine or tryptophan, so a read error is the likely source. The V and J genes are TRBV28 and TRBJ1-1; D may be TRBD1 (5 bases). Germline values: CDR1 MDHEN, CDR2 SYDVKM. The CDR3 totals 13 residues. V lost 4 bases, J lost 3 bases, and 9 bases lay in between. The CDR3 spells CASSSQEYTEAFL. CDR3 sequence (DNA): TGTGCCAGCAGTTCACAGGAATACACTGAAGCTTTCCTT.

This clonotype was detected only a few times. The gene calls are TRBV30 and TRBJ1-3; unclear D gene. V dropped 3 bases and J dropped 0 bases, with 12 bases sitting between them. CDR1 GTSNPN and CDR2 SVGIG come from the germline V gene (reference sequence). The CDR3 is 15 amino acids. The CDR3 DNA reads as TGTGCCTGGAGACGGAAGGGTCGCTCTGGAAACACCATATATTTT. Protein product: CAWRRKGRSGNTIYF.

This clonotype was seen just once. The chain joins TRBV19 to TRBJ2-1, with D perhaps being TRBD1 or TRBD2 (5 bases each). Trimming cost V 5 bases and J 8 bases, with 13 bases left between them. Germline values: CDR1 LNHDA, CDR2 SQIVND (reference sequence). The length of the CDR3 is 13 residues. CDR3 nucleotides: TGTGCCAGTAGTTCCGGGGCAGGGTATGAGCAGTTCTTC. This translates into CASSSGAGYEQFF.

V gene TRBV7-2 combines with J gene TRBJ2-3; the match to TRBD1 covers 8 bases. This CDR3 is built from 14 residues. Germline V CDR1 and CDR2: SGHTA, FQGNSA. The junction had 2 bases not matched to a gene; V was cut back by 4 bases and J by 2 bases. CDR3 sequence: CASSWQGATDTQYF. The CDR3, as DNA: TGTGCCAGCAGCTGGCAGGGGGCCACAGATACGCAGTATTTT. Drawing the rest from reference TRBV7-2 and TRBJ2-3, the complete variable domain is GAGVSQSPSNKVTEKGKDVELRCDPISGHTALYWYRQSLGQGLEFLIYFQGNSAPDKSGLPSDRFSAERTGGSVSTLTIQRTQQEDSAVYLCASSWQGATDTQYFGPGTRLTVL.

In its sample, this clonotype was seen many times. The chain has TRBV7-2 and TRBJ2-7; D remains ambiguous. CDR1 is SGHTA, CDR2 FQGNSA, per germline. The ends were cut back, 0 bases at V and 9 bases at J, with 12 bases in the middle. This CDR3 region has 13 residues. The CDR3 nucleotides read TGTGCCAGCAGCTTAGCGGGCCCGAAGGCGCAGTACTTC. Its protein product is CASSLAGPKAQYF.

The chain links TRBV7-6 to TRBJ2-2; a weak D match, TRBD1 (7 bases). CDR1 and CDR2 from the germline V gene are SGHVS and FNYEAQ. V lost 5 bases and J lost 4, with 17 bases in between. The CDR3 totals 16 residues. The CDR3 region has the DNA TGTGCCAGCAGCCCAGGCGGGACAGAGGTCACCGGGGAGCTGTTTTTT. It codes for CASSPGGTEVTGELFF.

At least ten counts were recorded for this clonotype. V gene TRBV5-1 combines with J gene TRBJ2-1, with 7 nucleotides matching TRBD2. Germline values: CDR1 SGHRS, CDR2 YFSETQ. The CDR3 sequence is 14 residues long. The trim removed 2 bases at V and 9 bases at J, leaving 8 bases unmatched. CDR3 bases: TGCGCCAGCAGCTTTCGGGAGGCCGGGGGTGAGCAGTTCTTC. Translating it yields CASSFREAGGEQFF.

As concerns this clonotype: A much larger clone is a single base away; this may be a read error. CDR3 DNA: TGTGCCACCAGCAGAGATCCTTACCTAGATTATGACTACACCTTC. It encodes CATSRDPYLDYDYTF. This chain connects TRBV15 to TRBJ1-2, with D unresolved. Germline V gene lookup returns CDR1 LNHNV and CDR2 YYDKDF (reference sequence). This CDR3 spans 15 amino acids. The whole variable domain, remainder taken from reference TRBV15 and TRBJ1-2, is DAMVIQNPRYQVTQFGKPVTLSCSQTLNHNVMYWYQQKSSQAPKLLFHYYDKDFNNEADTPDNFQSRRPNTSFCFLDIRSPGLGDTAMYLCATSRDPYLDYDYTFGSGTRLTVV.

DNA of the CDR3: TGCAGTGCTAGAGTATCCGGGTCTGACTATGGCTACACCTTC. It yields the protein CSARVSGSDYGYTF. The chain joins TRBV20-1 to TRBJ1-2; D is undetermined. Trimming took off 1 base at V and 3 bases at J, with 12 bases between the two ends. CDR3 length: 14 amino acids. Per the germline V gene, CDR1 is DFQATT and CDR2 is SNEGSKA (reference sequence).

The chain is built from TRBV7-8 and TRBJ2-1; no firm D call. V was trimmed by 7 bases and J by 7 bases, leaving 14 bases between them. The CDR3 covers 13 residues. Germline loops: CDR1 SGHVS, CDR2 FQNEAQ. In nucleotides, the CDR3 is TGTGCCAGCAAGTCACCGGTAAATAATGAGCAGTTCTTC. Protein sequence: CASKSPVNNEQFF.

This clonotype occurred many times. DNA for the CDR3: TGTGCCAGCAGCCCCCGAGAAGTGGGCAGTGCGTACCAAGAGACCCAGTACTTC. This codes for CASSPREVGSAYQETQYF. The V gene is TRBV9, the J gene TRBJ2-5, with D hard to call. Germline assignment: CDR1 SGDLS and CDR2 YYNGEE. CDR3 length: 18 residues. V shed 4 bases and J shed 0 bases, with 22 bases lying between them.

This clonotype occurred many times. CDR3 nucleotide sequence: TGCAGTTCGGTCAGTCCTTTGGGGAAGACCCAGTACTTC. Translated: CSSVSPLGKTQYF. The V and J genes are TRBV20-1 and TRBJ2-5, with no clear D. Per the germline V gene, CDR1 is DFQATT and CDR2 is SNEGSKA (reference sequence). Between the trimmed V and J ends, which lost 8 bases and 6 bases, there was a span of 19 bases. This CDR3 contains 13 residues.

In this sample, this clonotype turned up many times. This sequence joins TRBV27 and TRBJ2-3; TRBD2 matches at 8 bases. The V segment lost 0 bases and the J segment 6 bases; nucleotides outside the gene matches: 5. The CDR3 contains 15 residues. Germline V lookup: CDR1 MNHEY, CDR2 SMNVEV (reference sequence). The CDR3 reads CASSLSSGSSDTQYF. The CDR3 region has the DNA TGTGCCAGCAGTTTATCAAGCGGGAGCTCTGATACGCAGTATTTT.

A word on this clonotype: One base away lies a much larger clone, so this may be a sequencing read error. V is TRBV3-1 and J is TRBJ1-5; the D is unclear. The germline V and J ends were trimmed by 4 bases and 11 bases, with 15 bases remaining between them. Germline CDR1 and CDR2: LGHDT and YNNKEL (reference sequence). The CDR3 consists of 13 residues. DNA of the CDR3: TGTGCCAGCAGCCGAGAATCCGTGCAGTCCCAGCATTTT. The encoded protein is CASSRESVQSQHF. The full variable domain, rest sourced from reference TRBV3-1 and TRBJ1-5, is DTAVSQTPKYLVTQMGNDKSIKCEQNLGHDTMYWYKQDSKKFLKIMFSYNNKELIINETVPNRFSPKSPDKAHLNLHINSLELGDSAVYFCASSRESVQSQHFGDGTRLSIL.

This clonotype came up many times. The chain is built from TRBV7-8 and TRBJ2-2, with D possibly TRBD1 on 5 matching bases. The CDR3 is made up of 15 amino acids. V was shortened by 4 bases and J by 4 bases, with 13 bases between the two germline ends. CDR1 SGHVS and CDR2 FQNEAQ come from the germline V gene. As DNA, the CDR3 is TGTGCCAGCAGCTCCCGTAGGGGAAGCACCGGGGAGCTGTTTTTT. This encodes CASSSRRGSTGELFF. The full variable domain, rest sourced from reference TRBV7-8 and TRBJ2-2, is GAGVSQSPRYKVAKRGQDVALRCDPISGHVSLFWYQQALGQGPEFLTYFQNEAQLDKSGLPSDRFFAERPEGSVSTLKIQRTQQEDSAVYLCASSSRRGSTGELFFGEGSRLTVL.

This rearrangement joins TRBV19 to TRBJ1-1; D call uncertain. There are 14 residues in the CDR3. Trimming shortened V by 7 bases and J by 4 bases, and 16 bases separated the two germline ends. Germline CDR1 LNHDA, CDR2 SQIVND (reference sequence). The CDR3 coding sequence is TGTGCCAGTATCGAAAGCCGCGAAGGCACTGAAGCTTTCTTT. Translated: CASIESREGTEAFF.